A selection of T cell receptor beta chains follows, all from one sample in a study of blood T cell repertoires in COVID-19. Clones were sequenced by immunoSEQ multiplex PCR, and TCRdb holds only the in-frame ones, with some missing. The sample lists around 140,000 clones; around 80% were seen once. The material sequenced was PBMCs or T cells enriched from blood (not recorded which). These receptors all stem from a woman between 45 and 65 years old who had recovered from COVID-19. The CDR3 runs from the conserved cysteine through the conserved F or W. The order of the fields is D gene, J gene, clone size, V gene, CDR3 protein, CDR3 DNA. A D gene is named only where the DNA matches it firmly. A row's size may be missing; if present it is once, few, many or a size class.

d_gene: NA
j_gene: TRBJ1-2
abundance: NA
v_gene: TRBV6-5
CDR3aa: CASSSTAVPPYGYTF
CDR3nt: TGTGCCAGCAGTTCTACTGCTGTACCCCCCTATGGCTACACCTTC

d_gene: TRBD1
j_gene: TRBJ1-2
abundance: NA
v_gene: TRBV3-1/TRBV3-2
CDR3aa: CASSPDRGPHGYTF
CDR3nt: TGTGCCAGCAGCCCTGACAGGGGGCCGCATGGCTACACCTTC

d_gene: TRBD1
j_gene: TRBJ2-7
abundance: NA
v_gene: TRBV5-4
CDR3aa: CASRSDREGEQYF
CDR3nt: TGTGCCAGCAGATCCGACAGGGAAGGCGAGCAGTACTTC

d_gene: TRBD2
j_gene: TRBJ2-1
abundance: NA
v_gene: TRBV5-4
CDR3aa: CASSLSGGADEQFF
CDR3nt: TGTGCCAGCAGCCTTAGCGGGGGGGCGGATGAGCAGTTCTTC

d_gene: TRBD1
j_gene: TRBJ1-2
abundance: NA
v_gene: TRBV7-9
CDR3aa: CASSPFGGTGVGYTF
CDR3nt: TGTGCCAGCAGCCCCTTCGGTGGGACAGGGGTTGGCTACACCTTC

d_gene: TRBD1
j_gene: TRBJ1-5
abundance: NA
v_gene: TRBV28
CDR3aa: CASRNGDSSNQPQHF
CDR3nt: TGTGCCAGCAGAAATGGGGACAGTAGCAATCAGCCCCAGCATTTT

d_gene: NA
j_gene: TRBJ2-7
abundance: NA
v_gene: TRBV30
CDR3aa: CAWSVAGGLTYEQYF
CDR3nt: TGTGCCTGGAGTGTAGCTGGGGGCCTTACCTACGAGCAGTACTTC

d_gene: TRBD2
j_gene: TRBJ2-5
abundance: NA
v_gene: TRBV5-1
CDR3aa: CASSLGLAGEVETQYF
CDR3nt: TGCGCCAGCAGCTTGGGACTAGCGGGGGAAGTGGAGACCCAGTACTTC

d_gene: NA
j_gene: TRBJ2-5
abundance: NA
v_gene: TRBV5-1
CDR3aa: CASSLGPGEKTQYF
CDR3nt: TGCGCCAGCAGCTTGGGACCCGGGGAAAAGACCCAGTACTTC

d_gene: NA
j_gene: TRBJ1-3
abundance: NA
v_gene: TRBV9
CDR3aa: CASSVSPTELGNTIYF
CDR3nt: TGTGCCAGCAGCGTCTCTCCGACAGAGCTTGGAAACACCATATATTTT

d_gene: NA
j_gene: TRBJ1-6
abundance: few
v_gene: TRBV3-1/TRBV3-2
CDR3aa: CASSQVLASPLHF
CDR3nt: TGTGCCAGCAGCCAAGTCCTGGCATCACCCCTCCACTTT